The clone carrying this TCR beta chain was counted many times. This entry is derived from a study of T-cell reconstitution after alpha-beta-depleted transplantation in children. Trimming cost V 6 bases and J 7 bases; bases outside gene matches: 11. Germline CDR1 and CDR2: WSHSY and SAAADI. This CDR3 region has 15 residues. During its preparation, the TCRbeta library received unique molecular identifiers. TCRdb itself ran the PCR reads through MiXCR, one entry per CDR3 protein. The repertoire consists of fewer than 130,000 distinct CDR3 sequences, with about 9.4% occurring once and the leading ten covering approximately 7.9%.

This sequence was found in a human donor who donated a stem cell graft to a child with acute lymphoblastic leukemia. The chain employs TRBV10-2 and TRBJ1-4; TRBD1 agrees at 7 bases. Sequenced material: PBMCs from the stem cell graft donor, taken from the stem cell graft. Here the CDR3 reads CASRGRQGGGEKLFF. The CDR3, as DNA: TGCGCCAGCAGGGGAAGACAGGGAGGCGGTGAAAAACTGTTTTTT.